Listed here are 15 T cell receptor beta chains from one sample, sequenced in a study of Ad26.COV2.S vaccination and SARS-CoV-2 variants. The treatment denotes: about 20 received Ad26.COV2.S at low or high dose, single or two shots; a few received placebo; per-sample allocation not given. Sampling was performed 63 days after the first vaccine or placebo injection. Clones were sequenced by immunoSEQ multiplex PCR, and TCRdb holds only the in-frame ones, with some missing. The sample has a few hundred thousand clones; roughly 85% are singletons. This specimen consisted of peripheral blood, obtained in a trial of Ad26.COV2.S vaccine versus placebo. Every receptor here comes from a person between 18 and 60 years old who received the Ad26.COV2.S COVID-19 vaccine or a placebo.

The J gene is TRBJ1-2, the V gene TRBV18; tentatively, D is TRBD1 (5 bases). The V and J ends lost 2 bases and 3 bases respectively, with 7 bases between them. The CDR3 covers 13 residues. Germline lookup yields CDR1 KGHSH and CDR2 LQKENI. The CDR3 protein is CASSPGGDYGYTF. In DNA form, the CDR3 reads TGTGCCAGCTCACCAGGGGGAGACTATGGCTACACCTTC.

The V gene is TRBV21-1, the J gene TRBJ1-5. TRBV21-1 is a documented pseudogene. CDR3 size: 15 residues. CDR3: CASSRGDGANQPQHF. CDR3 DNA sequence: TGTGCCAGCAGCCGAGGAGACGGCGCCAATCAGCCCCAGCATTTT.

This clone has just one count. The rearrangement uses TRBV5-6 and TRBJ1-4; D is undetermined. Trimming took off 2 bases at V and 6 bases at J, with 5 bases between the two ends. Germline-derived CDR1 and CDR2 are SGHDT and YYEEEE. The CDR3 sequence is 12 residues long. CDR3 region: CASSFSHEKLFF. CDR3 nucleotide sequence: TGTGCCAGCAGCTTTTCTCATGAAAAACTGTTTTTT.

The chain has TRBV12-3 or TRBV12-4 and TRBJ1-2; D is undetermined. The V end lost 4 bases, the J end lost 8 bases, and 14 bases lay between the germline ends. The CDR3 has 13 residues. The CDR3 sequence is CASSSSQTGGYTF. As DNA, the CDR3 is TGTGCCAGCAGTTCGAGTCAAACGGGCGGCTACACCTTC.

The rearrangement links TRBV7-2 to TRBJ2-1, with a possible D match to TRBD1 (7 bases). The CDR3 runs 15 residues. V lost 6 bases and J lost 5, with 17 bases in between. Germline CDR1 SGHTA, CDR2 FQGNSA. CDR3 nucleotide sequence: TGTGCCAGCAGACGACAGGGAGGCCAACACAATGAGCAGTTCTTC. Translating gives CASRRQGGQHNEQFF.

The V gene is TRBV4-1, the J gene TRBJ2-1; 10 nucleotides line up with TRBD2. From germline, CDR1 is MGHRA and CDR2 YSYEKL. The V and J ends lost 4 bases and 7 bases, in that order; junction bases with no gene match: 16. CDR3 length equals 18 residues. Here the CDR3 reads CASSPQLASGGAKNEQFF. CDR3 nucleotide sequence: TGCGCCAGCAGCCCCCAATTAGCGAGCGGGGGGGCAAAAAATGAGCAGTTCTTC.

The rearrangement joins TRBV6-2 or TRBV6-3 to TRBJ2-7, with D unresolved. Germline values: CDR1 MNHEY, CDR2 SVGEGT. This CDR3 region has 15 residues. V dropped 0 bases and J dropped 3 bases, with 12 bases sitting between them. CDR3 protein: CASSYSIPTFYEQYF. The CDR3 DNA sequence: TGTGCCAGCAGTTACTCGATTCCGACATTCTACGAGCAGTACTTC.

This clone was counted once. This chain's CDR3 is CATSTPRDRNSPLHF. CDR3 nucleotides: TGTGCCACCAGCACCCCCAGGGACAGAAATTCACCCCTCCACTTT. The rearrangement links TRBV15 to TRBJ1-6, with 7 bases identical to TRBD1. The CDR3 loop spans 15 amino acids. V lost 4 bases and J lost 7; bases outside the gene matches: 7. CDR1 LNHNV and CDR2 YYDKDF come from the germline V gene (reference sequence).

V gene TRBV6-1 combines with J gene TRBJ2-7, with TRBD2 matching 7 bases. J gave up 0 bases and V 2 bases, and 4 bases lay outside the gene matches. The CDR3 spans 15 residues. The V gene's germline CDR1 is MNHNS and CDR2 SASEGT. In DNA form, the CDR3 reads TGTGCCAGCAGTGAACCGGGGGGAAGCTCCTACGAGCAGTACTTC. Translation: CASSEPGGSSYEQYF.

V usage is TRBV30 and J usage is TRBJ1-2; no definite D call. Germline loops: CDR1 GTSNPN, CDR2 SVGIG (reference sequence). Between the trimmed V and J ends, which lost 2 bases and 7 bases, there was a span of 11 bases. This CDR3 has 12 residues. This CDR3 is CAWSIGDPGYTF. The CDR3 nucleotides are TGTGCCTGGAGTATAGGCGACCCTGGCTACACCTTC.

The V gene is TRBV11-2, the J gene TRBJ1-2; no definite D call. The CDR3 totals 13 residues. The germline gives CDR1 SGHAT, CDR2 FQNNGV. Trimming removed 5 bases from V and 14 bases from J, with 21 bases in between. CDR3 loop: CASSPGDSRPGTF. The CDR3 DNA sequence: TGTGCCAGCAGCCCCGGCGATTCCAGGCCCGGAACCTTC. The whole variable domain, filled in from reference TRBV11-2 and TRBJ1-2, reads EAGVAQSPRYKIIEKRQSVAFWCNPISGHATLYWYQQILGQGPKLLIQFQNNGVVDDSQLPKDRFSAERLKGVDSTLKIQPAKLEDSAVYLCASSPGDSRPGTFGSGTRLTVV.

This clone was seen once. This chain connects TRBV11-1 to TRBJ1-1, with TRBD1 as a possible D gene (5 bases). V was clipped by 0 bases and J by 3 bases, with 8 bases between them. CDR3 length: 14 amino acids. Germline values: CDR1 SGHAT, CDR2 FQDESV (reference sequence). The DNA of the CDR3 is TGTGCCAGCAGCTTAGCGTTCAGGGACACTGAAGCTTTCTTT. Encoded protein: CASSLAFRDTEAFF.

V gene TRBV12-3 or TRBV12-4 combines with J gene TRBJ1-4; D ambiguous. V dropped 5 bases and J dropped 8 bases, with 9 bases sitting between them. The CDR3 extends over 12 amino acids. The CDR3 reads CASSLAREKLFF. The CDR3 DNA follows: TGTGCCAGCAGTCTTGCGCGGGAAAAACTGTTTTTT.

The sample holds one count of this clone. The genes are TRBV2 and TRBJ2-7; a weak D match, TRBD2 (5 bases). Germline V CDR1 and CDR2: SNHLY, FYNNEI. V was pared by 2 bases and J by 3 bases, with 23 bases between. CDR3 length: 18 residues. The CDR3 region is CASSEILPSHLLGYEQYF. For the CDR3, the DNA is TGTGCCAGCAGTGAAATTTTGCCTAGCCACCTACTGGGCTACGAGCAGTACTTC.

The chain is built from TRBV7-8 and TRBJ2-3, with D uncertain. The V end was cut by 3 bases, the J end by 0 bases, with 10 bases between. Germline V gene sequence: CDR1 SGHVS, CDR2 FQNEAQ. The CDR3 contains 15 residues. CDR3 protein: CASSFLVGSTDTQYF. The DNA of the CDR3 is TGTGCCAGCAGCTTCCTTGTGGGGAGCACAGATACGCAGTATTTT.